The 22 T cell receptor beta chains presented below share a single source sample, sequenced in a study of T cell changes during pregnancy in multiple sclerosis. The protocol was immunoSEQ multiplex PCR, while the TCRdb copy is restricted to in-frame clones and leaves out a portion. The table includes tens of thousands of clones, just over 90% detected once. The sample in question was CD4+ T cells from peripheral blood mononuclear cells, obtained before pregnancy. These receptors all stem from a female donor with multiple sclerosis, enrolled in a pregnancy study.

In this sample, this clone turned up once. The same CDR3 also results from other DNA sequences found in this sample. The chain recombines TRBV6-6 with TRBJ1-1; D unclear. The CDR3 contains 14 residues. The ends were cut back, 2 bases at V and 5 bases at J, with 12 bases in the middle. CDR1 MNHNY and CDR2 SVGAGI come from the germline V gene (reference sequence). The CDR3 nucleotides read TGTGCCAGCAGTTACACGGTCAGCGGGACTGAAGCTTTCTTT. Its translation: CASSYTVSGTEAFF.

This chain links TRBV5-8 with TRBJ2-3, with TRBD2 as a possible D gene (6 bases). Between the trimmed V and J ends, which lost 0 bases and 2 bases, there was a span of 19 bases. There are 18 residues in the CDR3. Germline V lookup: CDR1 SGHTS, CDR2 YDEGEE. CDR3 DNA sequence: TGTGCCAGCAGCTTGGCATTAGGGACTGGGGCTCTCACAGATACGCAGTATTTT. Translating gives CASSLALGTGALTDTQYF.

This chain's CDR3 is CASSRDRASGKLFF. The CDR3 DNA sequence: TGTGCCAGCAGCCGTGACAGGGCGTCGGGAAAACTGTTTTTT. This sequence joins TRBV27 and TRBJ1-4; the match to TRBD1 covers 7 bases. The CDR3 has 14 amino acids. V lost 6 bases, J lost 10 bases, and 11 bases stayed unmatched. Looked up from germline, CDR1 is MNHEY and CDR2 is SMNVEV (reference sequence). Complete variable domain (other parts from reference TRBV27 and TRBJ1-4): EAQVTQNPRYLITVTGKKLTVTCSQNMNHEYMSWYRQDPGLGLRQIYYSMNVEVTDKGDVPEGYKVSRKEKRNFPLILESPSPNQTSLYFCASSRDRASGKLFFGSGTQLSVL.

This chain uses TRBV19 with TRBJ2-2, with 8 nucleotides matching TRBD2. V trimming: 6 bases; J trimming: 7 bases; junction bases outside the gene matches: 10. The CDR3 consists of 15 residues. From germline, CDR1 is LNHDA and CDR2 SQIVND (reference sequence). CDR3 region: CASSSGSIDGGELFF. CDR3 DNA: TGTGCCAGTAGCAGCGGGAGCATTGACGGCGGGGAGCTGTTTTTT.

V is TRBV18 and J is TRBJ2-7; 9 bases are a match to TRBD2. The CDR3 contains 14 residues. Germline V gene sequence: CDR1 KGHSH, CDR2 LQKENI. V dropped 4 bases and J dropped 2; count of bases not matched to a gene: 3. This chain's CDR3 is CASSLAGAPYEQYF. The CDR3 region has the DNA TGTGCCAGCTCACTAGCGGGAGCCCCCTACGAGCAGTACTTC.

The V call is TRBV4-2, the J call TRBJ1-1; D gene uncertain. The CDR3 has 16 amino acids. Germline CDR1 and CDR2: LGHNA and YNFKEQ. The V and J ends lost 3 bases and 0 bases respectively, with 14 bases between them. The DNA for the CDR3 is TGTGCCAGCAGCCATGACTTGAGGGCCCTGAACACTGAAGCTTTCTTT. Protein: CASSHDLRALNTEAFF.

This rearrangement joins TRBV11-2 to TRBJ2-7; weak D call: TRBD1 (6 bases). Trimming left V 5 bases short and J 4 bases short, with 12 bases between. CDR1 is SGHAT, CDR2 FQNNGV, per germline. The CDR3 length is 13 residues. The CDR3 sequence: CASSPTGLYEQYF. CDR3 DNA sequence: TGTGCCAGCAGCCCCACAGGGTTGTACGAGCAGTACTTC.

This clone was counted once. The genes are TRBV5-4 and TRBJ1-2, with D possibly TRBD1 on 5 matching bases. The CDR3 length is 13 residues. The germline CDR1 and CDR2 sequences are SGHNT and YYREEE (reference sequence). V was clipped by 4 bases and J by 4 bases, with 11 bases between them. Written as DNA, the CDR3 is TGTGCCAGCAGCCGAGGAGGGACCTATGGCTACACCTTC. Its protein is CASSRGGTYGYTF.

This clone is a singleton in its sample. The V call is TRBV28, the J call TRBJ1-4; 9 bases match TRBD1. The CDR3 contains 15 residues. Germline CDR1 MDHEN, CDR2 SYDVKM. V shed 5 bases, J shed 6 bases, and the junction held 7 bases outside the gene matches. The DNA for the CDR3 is TGTGCCAGCAGTCAAGCCACAGGGGGCGATGAAAAACTGTTTTTT. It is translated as CASSQATGGDEKLFF.

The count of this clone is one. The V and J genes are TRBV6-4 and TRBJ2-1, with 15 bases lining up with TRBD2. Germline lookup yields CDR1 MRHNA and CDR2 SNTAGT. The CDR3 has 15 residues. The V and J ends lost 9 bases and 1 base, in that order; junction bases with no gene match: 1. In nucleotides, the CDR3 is TGTGCCAGAGGGACTAGCGGGAGGTCCTACAATGAGCAGTTCTTC. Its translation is CARGTSGRSYNEQFF.

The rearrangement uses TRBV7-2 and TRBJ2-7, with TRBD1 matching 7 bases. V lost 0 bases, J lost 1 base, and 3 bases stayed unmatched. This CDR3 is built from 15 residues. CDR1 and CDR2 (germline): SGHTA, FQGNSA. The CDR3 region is CASSLATGSSYEQYF. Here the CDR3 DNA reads TGTGCCAGCAGCTTAGCGACAGGGAGTTCCTACGAGCAGTACTTC.

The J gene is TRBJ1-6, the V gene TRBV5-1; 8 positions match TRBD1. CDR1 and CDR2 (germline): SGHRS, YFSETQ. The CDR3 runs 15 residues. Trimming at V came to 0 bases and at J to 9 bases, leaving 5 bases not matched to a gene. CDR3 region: CASSLGETGVSPLHF. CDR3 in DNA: TGCGCCAGCAGCTTGGGGGAGACAGGGGTTTCACCCCTCCACTTT. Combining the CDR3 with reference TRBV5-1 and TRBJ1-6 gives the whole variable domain KAGVTQTPRYLIKTRGQQVTLSCSPISGHRSVSWYQQTPGQGLQFLFEYFSETQRNKGNFPGRFSGRQFSNSRSEMNVSTLELGDSALYLCASSLGETGVSPLHFGNGTRLTVT.

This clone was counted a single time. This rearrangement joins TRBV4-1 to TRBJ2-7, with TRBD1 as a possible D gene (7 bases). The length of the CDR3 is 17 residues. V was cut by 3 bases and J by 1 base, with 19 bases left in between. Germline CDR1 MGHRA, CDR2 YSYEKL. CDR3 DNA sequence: TGCGCCAGCAGCCATCGATTTGCGGGACAGCCTTCCTACGAGCAGTACTTC. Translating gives CASSHRFAGQPSYEQYF.

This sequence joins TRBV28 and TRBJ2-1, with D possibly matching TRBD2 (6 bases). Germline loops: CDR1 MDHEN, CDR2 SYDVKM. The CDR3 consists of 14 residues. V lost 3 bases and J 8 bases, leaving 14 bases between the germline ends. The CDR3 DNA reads TGTGCCAGCAGTTTTCACGGGAGTAGGTATGAGCAGTTCTTC. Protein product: CASSFHGSRYEQFF.

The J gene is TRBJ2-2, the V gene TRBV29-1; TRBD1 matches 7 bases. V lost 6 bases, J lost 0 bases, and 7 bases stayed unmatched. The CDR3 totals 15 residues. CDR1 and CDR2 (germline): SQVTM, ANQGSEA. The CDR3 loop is CSVRDRTSNTGELFF. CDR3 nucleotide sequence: TGCAGCGTCCGGGACAGAACATCGAACACCGGGGAGCTGTTTTTT.

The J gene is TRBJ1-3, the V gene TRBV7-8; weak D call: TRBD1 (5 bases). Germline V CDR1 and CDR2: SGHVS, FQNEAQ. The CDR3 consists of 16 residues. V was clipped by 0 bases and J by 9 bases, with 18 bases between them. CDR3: CASSLASKGLGVTIYF. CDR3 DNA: TGTGCCAGCAGCTTAGCGAGCAAGGGGCTTGGAGTCACCATATATTTT.

CDR3 region: CASSADRRNTEAFF. In DNA, the CDR3 is TGTGCCAGTAGTGCAGACAGGAGAAACACTGAAGCTTTCTTT. V and J are TRBV19 and TRBJ1-1, with D possibly matching TRBD1 (6 bases). The CDR3 has 14 amino acids. The germline V gene has CDR1 LNHDA and CDR2 SQIVND (reference sequence). V was clipped by 5 bases and J by 2 bases, with 12 bases between them.

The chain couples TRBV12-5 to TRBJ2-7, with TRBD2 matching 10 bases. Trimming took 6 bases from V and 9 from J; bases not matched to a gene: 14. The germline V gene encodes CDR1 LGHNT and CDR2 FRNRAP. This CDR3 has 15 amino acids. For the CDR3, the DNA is TGTGCTAGTGGACCTAGCGGGAGACCCTCTACAGGGCAGTACTTC. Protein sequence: CASGPSGRPSTGQYF.

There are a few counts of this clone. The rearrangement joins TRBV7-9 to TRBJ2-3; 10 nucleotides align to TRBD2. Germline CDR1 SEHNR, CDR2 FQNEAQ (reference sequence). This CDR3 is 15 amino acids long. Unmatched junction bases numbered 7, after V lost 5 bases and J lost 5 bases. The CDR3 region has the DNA TGTGCCAGCAGCAAAGCGGGAGGGCCGGTAGATACGCAGTATTTT. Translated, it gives CASSKAGGPVDTQYF.

In DNA form, the CDR3 reads TGTGCCAGCAGTGAGCAGGATCGTTCACCCCTCCACTTT. Residues: CASSEQDRSPLHF. The genes are TRBV25-1 and TRBJ1-6; D gene unclear. Germline-derived CDR1 and CDR2 are MGHDK and SYGVNS. Between the trimmed V and J ends, which lost 3 bases and 9 bases, there was a span of 9 bases. The CDR3 length is 13 residues. The full variable domain, its missing parts supplied by reference TRBV25-1 and TRBJ1-6, is EADIYQTPRYLVIGTGKKITLECSQTMGHDKMYWYQQDPGMELHLIHYSYGVNSTEKGDLSSESTVSRIRTEHFPLTLESARPSHTSQYLCASSEQDRSPLHFGNGTRLTVT.

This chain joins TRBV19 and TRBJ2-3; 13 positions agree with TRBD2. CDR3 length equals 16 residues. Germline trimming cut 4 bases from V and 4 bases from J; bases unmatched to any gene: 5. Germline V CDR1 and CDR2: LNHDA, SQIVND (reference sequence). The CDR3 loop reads CASSTGLAGVADTQYF. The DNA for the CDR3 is TGTGCCAGTAGTACAGGACTAGCGGGAGTTGCAGATACGCAGTATTTT.

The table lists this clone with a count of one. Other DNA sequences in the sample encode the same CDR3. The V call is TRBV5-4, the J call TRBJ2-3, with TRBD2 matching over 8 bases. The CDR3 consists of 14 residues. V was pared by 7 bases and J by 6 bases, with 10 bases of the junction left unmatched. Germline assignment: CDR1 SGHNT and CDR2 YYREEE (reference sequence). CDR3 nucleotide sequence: TGTGCCAGCCATAACCGGGGGGGCGCGGATACGCAGTATTTT. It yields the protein CASHNRGGADTQYF.